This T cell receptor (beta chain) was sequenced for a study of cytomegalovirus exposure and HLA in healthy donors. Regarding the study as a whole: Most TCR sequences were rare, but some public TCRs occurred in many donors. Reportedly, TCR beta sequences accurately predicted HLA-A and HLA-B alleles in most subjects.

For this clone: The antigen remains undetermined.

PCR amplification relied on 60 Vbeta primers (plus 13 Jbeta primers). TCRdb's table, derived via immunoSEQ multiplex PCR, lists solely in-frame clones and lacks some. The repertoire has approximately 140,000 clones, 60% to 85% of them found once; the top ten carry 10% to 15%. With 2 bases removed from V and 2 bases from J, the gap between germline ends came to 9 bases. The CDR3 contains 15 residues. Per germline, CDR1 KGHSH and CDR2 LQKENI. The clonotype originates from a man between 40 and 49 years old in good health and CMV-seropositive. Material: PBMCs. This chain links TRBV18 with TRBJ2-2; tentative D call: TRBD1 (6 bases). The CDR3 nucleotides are TGTGCCAGCTCACCAAGGACAGTCAACACCGGGGAGCTGTTTTTT. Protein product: CASSPRTVNTGELFF.